What follows are 25 T cell receptor beta chains derived from one specimen sequenced in a study of T cell changes during pregnancy in multiple sclerosis. Libraries were prepared by immunoSEQ multiplex PCR; TCRdb keeps only in-frame clonotypes and omits some of them. Of 34,000 or so clones listed, roughly 90% are singletons. The material sequenced was CD8+ T cells from peripheral blood mononuclear cells, taken after pregnancy. All receptors derive from a female donor with multiple sclerosis, enrolled in a pregnancy study.

This clone was observed a single time. The genes are TRBV7-9 and TRBJ2-2; D possibly corresponds to TRBD1 (6 bases). This CDR3 is built from 16 residues. The germline V gene has CDR1 SEHNR and CDR2 FQNEAQ (reference sequence). The V end lost 1 base, the J end lost 3 bases, and 12 bases lay between the germline ends. Written as DNA, the CDR3 is TGTGCCAGCAGCTTAGAGGGGGTCACTTACACCGGGGAGCTGTTTTTT. Translated: CASSLEGVTYTGELFF.

V and J are TRBV9 and TRBJ2-1, with D unresolved. Germline-derived CDR1 and CDR2 are SGDLS and YYNGEE. Trimming pared 0 bases from V and 6 bases from J, leaving 16 bases between. The CDR3 is 16 residues long. The CDR3 nucleotides are TGTGCCAGCAGCGTAGATGATGCTATCTTCCCCAATGAGCAGTTCTTC. Its translation: CASSVDDAIFPNEQFF.

The V and J genes are TRBV13 and TRBJ2-1, with 8 bases that match TRBD1. The CDR3 loop spans 16 amino acids. J lost 8 bases, V lost 3 bases, and 12 bases had no gene match. The germline V gene encodes CDR1 PRHDT and CDR2 FYEKMQ (reference sequence). In nucleotides, the CDR3 is TGTGCCAGCAGCTTCGGCGATCAGGGGGCGCGGGATGAGCAGTTCTTC. It is translated as CASSFGDQGARDEQFF.

This clone was recorded only once. The chain recombines TRBV6-5 with TRBJ1-5, with 8 nucleotides matching TRBD1. CDR3 length: 15 amino acids. With 5 bases clipped from V and 4 bases from J, the junction kept 7 bases outside the gene matches. Germline V gene lookup returns CDR1 MNHEY and CDR2 SVGAGI. DNA of the CDR3: TGTGCCAGCAGTCAGGGGGCCATGGGAAATCAGCCCCAGCATTTT. Encoded protein: CASSQGAMGNQPQHF.

The rearrangement joins TRBV6-6 to TRBJ1-5; 7 bases fit TRBD1. The CDR3 extends over 14 amino acids. CDR1 MNHNY and CDR2 SVGAGI come from the germline V gene (reference sequence). The junction had 6 bases not matched to a gene; V was cut back by 4 bases and J by 6 bases. The chain's CDR3 is CASSLNTGVQPQHF. CDR3 coding DNA: TGTGCCAGCAGTTTGAACACAGGGGTTCAGCCCCAGCATTTT.

This chain connects TRBV19 to TRBJ2-3; perhaps TRBD2 as D (6 bases). The CDR3 length is 14 residues. In germline, CDR1 is LNHDA, CDR2 SQIVND (reference sequence). The V gene lost 5 bases and the J gene lost 2 bases, with 11 bases spanning the gap. The CDR3 DNA reads as TGTGCCAGTAGTTTGGGACTCCACACAGATACGCAGTATTTT. Translation gives CASSLGLHTDTQYF. The full variable domain, rest sourced from reference TRBV19 and TRBJ2-3, is DGGITQSPKYLFRKEGQNVTLSCEQNLNHDAMYWYRQDPGQGLRLIYYSQIVNDFQKGDIAEGYSVSREKKESFPLTVTSAQKNPTAFYLCASSLGLHTDTQYFGPGTRLTVL.

The rearrangement uses TRBV4-1 and TRBJ1-2; TRBD1 might be the D (6 bases). Deletions cut 4 bases from V and 7 bases from J, with 10 bases between. CDR3 size: 12 residues. Per the germline V gene, CDR1 is MGHRA and CDR2 is YSYEKL. The CDR3 loop is CASSPGTPGYTF. CDR3 nucleotides: TGCGCCAGCAGCCCAGGGACACCTGGCTACACCTTC.

This rearrangement joins TRBV27 to TRBJ2-7; D is perhaps TRBD2 (6 bases). CDR3 length: 14 residues. V lost 6 bases, J lost 4 bases, and 16 bases lay in between. CDR1 and CDR2 (germline): MNHEY, SMNVEV (reference sequence). CDR3 in amino acids: CASSFSAGPYEQYF. The CDR3 DNA is TGTGCCAGCAGCTTCTCCGCGGGGCCTTACGAGCAGTACTTC.

The V call is TRBV5-1, the J call TRBJ2-3, with TRBD2 matching 7 bases. The CDR3 sequence is 17 residues long. From germline, CDR1 is SGHRS and CDR2 YFSETQ. V shed 1 base, J shed 4 bases, and the junction held 12 bases outside the gene matches. The CDR3 coding sequence is TGCGCCAGCAGCTTGATACGGGGGGACTACTTAGCAGATACGCAGTATTTT. This gives the protein CASSLIRGDYLADTQYF.

CDR3 sequence reads: CASSLDLGAINNSPLHF. As DNA, the CDR3 is TGTGCCAGCAGCTTAGATTTGGGGGCAATAAATAATTCACCCCTCCACTTT. V is TRBV7-6 and J is TRBJ1-6; D perhaps matches TRBD1 (6 bases). From germline, CDR1 is SGHVS and CDR2 FNYEAQ. Trimming left V 1 base short and J 5 bases short, with 15 bases between. The CDR3 loop spans 17 amino acids.

The rearrangement joins TRBV13 to TRBJ2-5; 7 positions agree with TRBD1. Losses at the gene ends were 4 bases for V and 0 bases for J; bases not matched to a gene: 5. Germline lookup yields CDR1 PRHDT and CDR2 FYEKMQ (reference sequence). The CDR3 contains 15 residues. CDR3 in DNA: TGTGCCAGCAGCTCCGGACAGGCGAACCAAGAGACCCAGTACTTC. It specifies CASSSGQANQETQYF. The variable domain in full, with the rest retrieved from reference TRBV13 and TRBJ2-5, is AAGVIQSPRHLIKEKRETATLKCYPIPRHDTVYWYQQGPGQDPQFLISFYEKMQSDKGSIPDRFSAQQFSDYHSELNMSSLELGDSALYFCASSSGQANQETQYFGPGTRLLVL.

The chain is built from TRBV7-3 and TRBJ2-4; weak D call: TRBD1 (6 bases). CDR1 and CDR2 from the germline V gene are SGHTA and FQGTGA. V was trimmed by 5 bases and J by 1 base, leaving 15 bases between them. The CDR3 runs 16 residues. The CDR3 reads CASSRIRGAAKNIQYF. CDR3 bases: TGTGCCAGCAGCCGAATCAGGGGCGCGGCCAAAAACATTCAGTACTTC.

The genes are TRBV2 and TRBJ2-5; 11 bases line up with TRBD1. The CDR3 loop spans 14 amino acids. The J segment lost 0 bases and the V segment lost 10 bases, leaving 4 bases of the junction unmatched. In germline, CDR1 is SNHLY, CDR2 FYNNEI. The CDR3 region has the DNA TGTGCCAACAGGGACAGGGGGTACCAAGAGACCCAGTACTTC. Protein sequence: CANRDRGYQETQYF.

This chain joins TRBV11-2 and TRBJ2-1, with D perhaps matching TRBD1 (5 bases). Germline V gene sequence: CDR1 SGHAT, CDR2 FQNNGV. Trimming removed 1 base at V and 3 bases at J, with 10 bases between. This CDR3 is built from 15 residues. The CDR3 DNA follows: TGTGCCAGCAGCTTAGGGGGCAGGGTCTACAATGAGCAGTTCTTC. Translating gives CASSLGGRVYNEQFF.

This clone was found once. This sequence joins TRBV6-1 and TRBJ1-2; the D is unclear. V dropped 2 bases and J dropped 6 bases, with 4 bases sitting between them. The CDR3 runs 11 residues. Germline values: CDR1 MNHNS, CDR2 SASEGT. Written as DNA, the CDR3 is TGTGCCAGCAGTGAATCGGATGGCTACACCTTC. Translated, it gives CASSESDGYTF.

The chain carries TRBV13 and TRBJ2-7; TRBD2 might be the D (6 bases). CDR1 and CDR2 (germline): PRHDT, FYEKMQ (reference sequence). The V end was cut by 4 bases, the J end by 7 bases, with 8 bases between. CDR3 length: 11 amino acids. CDR3: CASSSAGEQYF. CDR3 DNA: TGTGCCAGCAGCTCGGCGGGGGAGCAGTACTTC.

This clone occurred a few times. The chain employs TRBV10-3 and TRBJ2-3; 10 bases align to TRBD2. Per germline, CDR1 ENHRY and CDR2 SYGVKD. The ends lost 4 bases at V and 3 bases at J; junction bases unmatched: 10. The CDR3 is made up of 17 amino acids. CDR3 sequence reads: CAISASPGTSVTDTQYF. For the CDR3, the DNA is TGTGCCATCAGTGCGTCCCCCGGGACTAGCGTAACAGATACGCAGTATTTT.

This clone appeared a single time. This sequence joins TRBV9 and TRBJ1-2; the D gene is possibly TRBD1 (6 bases). With 6 bases removed from V and 8 bases from J, the gap between germline ends came to 14 bases. The CDR3 spans 12 residues. Per the germline V gene, CDR1 is SGDLS and CDR2 is YYNGEE. CDR3 bases: TGTGCCAGCAATACAGGGTTACGGGGCTACACCTTC. This encodes CASNTGLRGYTF.

This chain joins TRBV6-5 and TRBJ1-4; D perhaps matches TRBD1 (5 bases). This CDR3 has 13 residues. Germline lookup yields CDR1 MNHEY and CDR2 SVGAGI. The V and J ends lost 6 bases and 6 bases respectively, with 11 bases between them. CDR3: CASRLEGHEKLFF. The CDR3 DNA is TGTGCCAGCAGGCTGGAGGGGCATGAAAAACTGTTTTTT.

The rearrangement joins TRBV7-9 to TRBJ2-7, with D possibly TRBD1 on 5 matching bases. Germline V CDR1 and CDR2: SEHNR, FQNEAQ (reference sequence). V was pared by 1 base and J by 0 bases, with 10 bases between. The CDR3 contains 15 residues. The CDR3 nucleotides are TGTGCCAGCAGCTTAGGGCAGGGATCCTCCTACGAGCAGTACTTC. This codes for CASSLGQGSSYEQYF.

In this sample, this clone is large. The rearrangement uses TRBV2 and TRBJ2-3; D ambiguous. Germline values: CDR1 SNHLY, CDR2 FYNNEI. The length of the CDR3 is 16 residues. Deletions cut 2 bases from V and 2 bases from J, with 14 bases between. CDR3 bases: TGTGCCAGCAGTGAAAACCCCTACTCGTCCACAGATACGCAGTATTTT. It is translated as CASSENPYSSTDTQYF.

V and J are TRBV5-6 and TRBJ1-4; 8 bases align to TRBD1. Germline V lookup: CDR1 SGHDT, CDR2 YYEEEE. Trimming cost V 1 base and J 1 base; bases outside gene matches: 6. The CDR3 totals 17 residues. The CDR3 nucleotides read TGTGCCAGCAGCTTGCAGGGGGCGAGGGGAACTAATGAAAAACTGTTTTTT. This gives the protein CASSLQGARGTNEKLFF.

The chain joins TRBV5-4 to TRBJ2-7, with 7 bases that match TRBD1. Germline V gene lookup returns CDR1 SGHNT and CDR2 YYREEE (reference sequence). This CDR3 is 15 amino acids long. V shed 0 bases, J shed 3 bases, and the junction held 6 bases outside the gene matches. The CDR3 DNA is TGTGCCAGCAGCTTGGGAAGGACAGGTTACTACGAGCAGTACTTC. This encodes CASSLGRTGYYEQYF.

This chain connects TRBV10-3 to TRBJ1-1, with D possibly being TRBD1 (5 bases). V shed 11 bases and J shed 8 bases, with 18 bases lying between them. The CDR3 contains 12 residues. Germline loops: CDR1 ENHRY, CDR2 SYGVKD. This chain's CDR3 is CAAQGTEVEAFF. In DNA form, the CDR3 reads TGTGCCGCCCAGGGTACAGAAGTAGAAGCTTTCTTT.

The gene calls are TRBV4-1 and TRBJ2-3; D gene ambiguous. The CDR3 loop spans 16 amino acids. CDR1 and CDR2 from the germline V gene are MGHRA and YSYEKL. The ends were cut back, 1 base at V and 1 base at J, with 12 bases in the middle. The CDR3 DNA sequence: TGCGCCAGCAGCCAAGGGTGGCTTGAGGGCACAGATACGCAGTATTTT. The encoded protein is CASSQGWLEGTDTQYF.